A single sample is the source of the 15 T cell receptor beta chains below, sequenced in a study of CD8 T cells in ankylosing spondylitis. A single record per CDR3 protein comes from TCRdb applying MiXCR to the 5' RACE reads. The sample lists more than 60,000 distinct CDR3 sequences; roughly 5.2% were seen once. The sequenced sample consisted of blood, either unsorted or a sorted T cell fraction (not recorded which). These receptors all stem from a male donor with ankylosing spondylitis or in good health (not recorded which).

This clonotype showed up many times. The rearrangement uses TRBV30 and TRBJ1-2; the D is unclear. V was shortened by 4 bases and J by 6 bases, with 12 bases between the two germline ends. Per the germline V gene, CDR1 is GTSNPN and CDR2 is SVGIG (reference sequence). The CDR3 is 12 residues long. The CDR3 sequence is CAWNSGTNGYTF. As DNA, the CDR3 is TGTGCCTGGAACTCCGGCACTAATGGCTACACCTTC.

There are many counts of this clonotype. The chain couples TRBV29-1 to TRBJ2-7; 7 bases fit TRBD2. Germline V gene lookup returns CDR1 SQVTM and CDR2 ANQGSEA. This CDR3 spans 14 amino acids. V gave up 4 bases and J gave up 0 bases; unmatched junction bases: 6. CDR3 nucleotide sequence: TGCAGCGTTGCGGGCGGGGGTGGCTCCTACGAGCAGTACTTC. It specifies CSVAGGGGSYEQYF.

This clonotype was seen many times. The chain recombines TRBV2 with TRBJ2-1; D ambiguous. This CDR3 has 13 residues. Germline CDR1 SNHLY, CDR2 FYNNEI. V gave up 2 bases and J gave up 4 bases, with 6 bases separating them. Here the CDR3 DNA reads TGTGCCAGCAGTGAACTAGAATACAATGAGCAGTTCTTC. Its protein product is CASSELEYNEQFF.

This clonotype was recorded many times. J is TRBJ2-2 and V is TRBV7-2; D is uncertain. The CDR3 sequence is 13 residues long. V was trimmed by 8 bases and J by 1 base, leaving 8 bases between them. CDR1 is SGHTA and CDR2 is FQGNSA in the germline V gene. CDR3 protein: CASLKGNTGELFF. DNA for the CDR3: TGTGCCAGCCTAAAAGGGAACACCGGGGAGCTGTTTTTT.

This clonotype was seen at least ten times. The rearrangement joins TRBV4-2 to TRBJ1-4; D might be TRBD1 (6 bases). The CDR3 sequence is 14 residues long. V was pared by 3 bases and J by 8 bases, with 13 bases between. CDR1 is LGHNA, CDR2 YNFKEQ, per germline. The chain's CDR3 is CASSQTGFGEKLFF. The CDR3 nucleotides are TGTGCCAGCAGCCAGACAGGCTTCGGGGAAAAACTGTTTTTT.

This clonotype was observed a single time. The rearrangement uses TRBV6-1 and TRBJ2-3; 9 nucleotides line up with TRBD2. This CDR3 contains 16 residues. The germline gives CDR1 MNHNS, CDR2 SASEGT. The ends lost 10 bases at V and 6 bases at J; junction bases unmatched: 17. CDR3 coding DNA: TGTGCCATCACTGAAGGGCTAGCGGGGAGAGGGGATACGCAGTATTTT. It specifies CAITEGLAGRGDTQYF.

At least ten counts were recorded for this clonotype. The rearrangement joins TRBV4-1 to TRBJ2-2; 10 bases align to TRBD2. Looked up from germline, CDR1 is MGHRA and CDR2 is YSYEKL. This CDR3 region has 15 residues. V trimming: 4 bases; J trimming: 2 bases; junction bases outside the gene matches: 1. The CDR3 DNA is TGCGCCAGCAGCCCTAGCGGGGGCAACACCGGGGAGCTGTTTTTT. It encodes CASSPSGGNTGELFF.

This clonotype was seen ten or more times. This sequence joins TRBV20-1 and TRBJ2-1, with D hard to call. V lost 3 bases to trimming and J lost 8 bases, with 11 bases between them. The length of the CDR3 is 12 residues. The germline CDR1 and CDR2 sequences are DFQATT and SNEGSKA (reference sequence). The CDR3 DNA is TGCAGTGCTAGTCCGGGCCACCATGAGCAGTTCTTC. Amino acids: CSASPGHHEQFF.

The genes are TRBV11-2 and TRBJ2-5, with D tentatively TRBD1 (5 bases). Trimming stripped 1 base from V and 2 bases from J, with 14 bases between. The CDR3 runs to 16 residues. The germline V gene encodes CDR1 SGHAT and CDR2 FQNNGV. The CDR3 region has the DNA TGTGCCAGCAGCTTAGGTCCAGGGAATACACAAGAGACCCAGTACTTC. It codes for CASSLGPGNTQETQYF.

Ten or more counts support this clonotype. The genes are TRBV5-1 and TRBJ2-3; 7 bases are a match to TRBD1. J was trimmed by 1 base and V by 3 bases; bases with no gene match: 8. The CDR3 loop spans 16 amino acids. CDR1 is SGHRS and CDR2 is YFSETQ in the germline V gene. The CDR3 nucleotides are TGCGCCAGCAGCTGGGTCCGGCAGGGGGGCACAGATACGCAGTATTTT. This sequence encodes CASSWVRQGGTDTQYF.

This clonotype occurred many times. The V gene is TRBV20-1, the J gene TRBJ2-5; a weak D match, TRBD1 (5 bases). Between the trimmed V and J ends, which lost 6 bases and 5 bases, there was a span of 10 bases. This CDR3 region has 11 residues. Germline V lookup: CDR1 DFQATT, CDR2 SNEGSKA (reference sequence). CDR3 region: CSAQGEETQYF. The DNA of the CDR3 is TGCAGTGCCCAGGGCGAGGAGACCCAGTACTTC.

In its sample, this clonotype was seen many times. V and J are TRBV7-2 and TRBJ2-5, with TRBD1 identical over 7 bases. V was pared by 5 bases and J by 7 bases, with 7 bases of the junction left unmatched. The CDR3 loop spans 13 amino acids. Germline assignment: CDR1 SGHTA and CDR2 FQGNSA. CDR3 region: CASSQTQGLTQYF. For the CDR3, the DNA is TGTGCCAGCAGCCAGACACAGGGGTTGACCCAGTACTTC.

The sample holds many counts of this clonotype. The chain recombines TRBV29-1 with TRBJ2-1, with 8 bases aligning to TRBD2. V trimming: 1 base; J trimming: 5 bases; junction bases outside the gene matches: 7. The length of the CDR3 is 15 residues. Germline CDR1 SQVTM, CDR2 ANQGSEA. CDR3 coding DNA: TGCAGCGTTGAAGGAGCGCGGGGGGCCAACAATGAGCAGTTCTTC. Encoded protein: CSVEGARGANNEQFF.

This clonotype was counted at least ten times. The gene calls are TRBV5-5 and TRBJ2-2; TRBD2 is a possible D gene (5 bases). V lost 7 bases, J lost 0 bases, and 10 bases lay in between. Germline lookup yields CDR1 SGHKS and CDR2 YYEKEE (reference sequence). The CDR3 has 14 amino acids. CDR3 nucleotides: TGTGCCAGCGAGGGAGTACCGAACACCGGGGAGCTGTTTTTT. It encodes CASEGVPNTGELFF. Full variable domain (remainder filled in from reference TRBV5-5 and TRBJ2-2): DAGVTQSPTHLIKTRGQQVTLRCSPISGHKSVSWYQQVLGQGPQFIFQYYEKEERGRGNFPDRFSARQFPNYSSELNVNALLLGDSALYLCASEGVPNTGELFFGEGSRLTVL.

This clonotype has a count of ten or more. V gene TRBV15 combines with J gene TRBJ2-7; TRBD2 agrees at 10 bases. With V trimmed by 3 bases and J by 6 bases, 8 bases remained unmatched. CDR1 is LNHNV, CDR2 YYDKDF, per germline (reference sequence). This CDR3 has 15 amino acids. Here the CDR3 DNA reads TGTGCCACCAGCAGCAGGACTAGCGGCTTATTCGAGCAGTACTTC. It is translated as CATSSRTSGLFEQYF.